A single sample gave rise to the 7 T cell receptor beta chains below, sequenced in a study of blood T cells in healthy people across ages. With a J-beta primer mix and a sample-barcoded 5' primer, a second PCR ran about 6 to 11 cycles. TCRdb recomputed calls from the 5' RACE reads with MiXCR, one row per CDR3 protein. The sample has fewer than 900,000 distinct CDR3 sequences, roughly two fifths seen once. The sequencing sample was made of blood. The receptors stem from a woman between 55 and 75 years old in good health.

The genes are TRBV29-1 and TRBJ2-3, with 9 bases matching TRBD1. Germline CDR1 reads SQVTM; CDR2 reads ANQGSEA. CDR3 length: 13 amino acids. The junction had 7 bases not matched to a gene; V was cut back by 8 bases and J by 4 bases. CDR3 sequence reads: CSICTGGADTQYF. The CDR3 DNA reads TGCAGCATTTGTACAGGGGGCGCAGATACGCAGTATTTT.

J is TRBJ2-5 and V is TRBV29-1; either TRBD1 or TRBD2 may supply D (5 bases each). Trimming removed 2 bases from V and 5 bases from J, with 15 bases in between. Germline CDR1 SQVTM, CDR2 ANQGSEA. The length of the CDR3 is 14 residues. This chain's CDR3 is CSVESPGWDETQYF. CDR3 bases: TGCAGCGTTGAATCCCCGGGCTGGGACGAGACCCAGTACTTC.

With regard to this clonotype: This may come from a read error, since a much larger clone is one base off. CDR3 residues: CSVETGSNSYNEQYF. The DNA of the CDR3 is TGCAGCGTTGAGACAGGGTCCAATTCCTACAATGAGCAGTACTTC. This chain uses TRBV29-1 with TRBJ2-1, with TRBD1 matching over 7 bases. The DNA end favors TRBJ2-7, so the J call may be wrong. The CDR3 spans 15 residues. Germline values: CDR1 SQVTM, CDR2 ANQGSEA.

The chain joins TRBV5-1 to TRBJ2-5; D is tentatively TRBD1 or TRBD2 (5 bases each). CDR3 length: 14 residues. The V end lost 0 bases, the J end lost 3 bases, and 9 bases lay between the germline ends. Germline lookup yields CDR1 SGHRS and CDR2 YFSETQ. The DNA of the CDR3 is TGCGCCAGCAGCTTGGGAGGGGCCAAAGAGACCCAGTACTTC. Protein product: CASSLGGAKETQYF.

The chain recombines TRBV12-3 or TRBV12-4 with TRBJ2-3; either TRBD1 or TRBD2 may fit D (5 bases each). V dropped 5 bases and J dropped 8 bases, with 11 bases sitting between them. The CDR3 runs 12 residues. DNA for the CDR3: TGTGCCAGCAGTCCGGGGCTGGGTACGCAGTATTTT. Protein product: CASSPGLGTQYF.

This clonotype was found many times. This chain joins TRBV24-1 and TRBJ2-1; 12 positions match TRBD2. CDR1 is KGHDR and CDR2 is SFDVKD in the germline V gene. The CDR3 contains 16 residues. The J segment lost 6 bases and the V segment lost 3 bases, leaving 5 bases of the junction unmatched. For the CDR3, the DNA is TGTGCCACCAGTGATCCAACTAGCGGGGGGCCCAATGAGCAGTTCTTC. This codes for CATSDPTSGGPNEQFF.

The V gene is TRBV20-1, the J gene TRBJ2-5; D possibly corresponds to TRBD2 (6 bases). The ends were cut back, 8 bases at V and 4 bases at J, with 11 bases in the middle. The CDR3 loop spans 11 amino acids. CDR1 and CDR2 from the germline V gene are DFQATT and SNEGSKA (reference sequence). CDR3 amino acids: CSLVGGETQYF. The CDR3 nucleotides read TGCAGTCTCGTCGGGGGAGAGACCCAGTACTTC.